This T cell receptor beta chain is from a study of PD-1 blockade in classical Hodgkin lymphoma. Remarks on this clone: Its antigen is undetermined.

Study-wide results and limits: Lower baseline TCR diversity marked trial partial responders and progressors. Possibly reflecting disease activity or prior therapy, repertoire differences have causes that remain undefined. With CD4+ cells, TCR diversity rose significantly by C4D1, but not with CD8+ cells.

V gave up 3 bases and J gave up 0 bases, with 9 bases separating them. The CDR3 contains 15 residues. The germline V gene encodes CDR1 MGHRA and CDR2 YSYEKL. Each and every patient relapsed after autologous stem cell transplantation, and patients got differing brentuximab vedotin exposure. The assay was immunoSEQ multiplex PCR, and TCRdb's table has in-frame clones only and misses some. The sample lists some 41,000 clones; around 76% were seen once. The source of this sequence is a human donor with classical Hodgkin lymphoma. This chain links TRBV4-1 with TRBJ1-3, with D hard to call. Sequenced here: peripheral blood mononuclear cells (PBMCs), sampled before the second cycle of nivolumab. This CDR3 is CASSHNINSGNTIYF. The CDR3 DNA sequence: TGCGCCAGCAGCCACAACATCAACTCTGGAAACACCATATATTTT.